The present T cell receptor beta chain was sequenced within a study of blood T cells in healthy people across ages. Overall study context: The capture of about one barcoded beta molecule per two T cells was achieved by template switching.

Whole-study findings and limits: Observed TCR beta diversity per million T cells went down as age went up. This fall followed a roughly linear course with age.

With a J-beta primer mix and a sample-barcoded 5' primer, a second PCR ran roughly 6 to 11 cycles. TCRdb recomputed calls from the 5' RACE reads with MiXCR, one row per CDR3 protein. The sample consists of over 1,200,000 distinct CDR3 sequences, roughly 60% of them appearing once. In germline, CDR1 is LNHDA, CDR2 SQIVND (reference sequence). The CDR3 totals 13 residues. Deletions cut 10 bases from V and 3 bases from J, with 16 bases between. Healthy individuals of Caucasian origin from Russia, aged 6 to 90, served as donors. In regard to this clonotype: The antigen remains unidentified.

The clonotype originates from a man younger than 35 in good health. Specimen: blood. This sequence joins TRBV19 and TRBJ2-7, with D maybe TRBD1 (6 bases). Written as DNA, the CDR3 is TGTGCCACTAAGGACAGCTTAAACTACGAGCAGTACTTC. Encoded protein: CATKDSLNYEQYF.